These T cell receptor beta chains were read from a single sample in a study of blood T cell repertoires in COVID-19. Measured with immunoSEQ multiplex PCR; TCRdb has only the in-frame clones, and not every one. This sample yields some 200,000 clones, of which roughly nine tenths are seen a single time; about 2.2% belongs to the top ten. The sample taken for sequencing was peripheral blood. The source is a woman aged 45-65 years with acute or convalescent COVID-19. CDR3s include the opening cysteine and the closing phenylalanine or tryptophan. Fields, in order: J gene, D gene, V gene, clone size, CDR3 DNA, CDR3 protein. D genes are given only for firm matches. Where a row states a size, it is once, few, many or the class of an expanded clone; other rows omit it.

TRBJ2-7	.	TRBV6-2/TRBV6-3	.	TGTGCCAGCAGTTTCCTCTACGAGCAGTACTTC	CASSFLYEQYF
TRBJ1-1	.	TRBV29-1	.	TGCAGCGTTGCCAGGAACACTGAAGCTTTCTTT	CSVARNTEAFF
TRBJ1-3	.	TRBV11-3	.	TGTGCCAGCAGCTTGACAGGCTTCTCTGGAAACACCATATATTTT	CASSLTGFSGNTIYF
TRBJ1-2	.	TRBV3-1/TRBV3-2	.	TGTGCCAGCAGCCAAGGGACTCTTCCCGGCTACACCTTC	CASSQGTLPGYTF
TRBJ1-5	TRBD1	TRBV11-2	few	TGTGCCAGCAGCGCAAATACCGGGACAGGGGGCAATCAGCCCCAGCATTTT	CASSANTGTGGNQPQHF
TRBJ2-3	TRBD2	TRBV6-4	.	TGTGCCAGCAGCGTGGAGCGGGGGCCCACAGATACGCAGTATTTT	CASSVERGPTDTQYF
TRBJ2-7	TRBD1	TRBV19	once	TGTGCCACCAAATCAGGGGGCGGATCCTACGAGCAGTACTTC	CATKSGGGSYEQYF
TRBJ1-1	TRBD1	TRBV27	once	TGTGCCAGCAGTTATGAAAGGGGGCGGATGAACACTGAAGCTTTCTTT	CASSYERGRMNTEAFF
TRBJ2-2	TRBD1	TRBV7-2	.	TGTGCCAGCAGAATGACAGGGGGCTTGGCCGGGGAGCTGTTTTTT	CASRMTGGLAGELFF
TRBJ2-3	TRBD2	TRBV10-3	.	TGTGCCATCAGTGCGACTAGCGGGGGGGTAAATACGCAGTATTTT	CAISATSGGVNTQYF
TRBJ2-1	TRBD2	TRBV7-2	once	TGTGCCAGCAGTTTAGCGGGAGGGTACAATGAGCAGTTCTTC	CASSLAGGYNEQFF
TRBJ1-2	TRBD1	TRBV29-1	.	TGCAGCGTTGAAGGGCAGGGGGCTTGGGGCTACACCTTC	CSVEGQGAWGYTF
TRBJ1-6	.	TRBV9	.	TGTGCCAGCAGCGGATTACAGGGCGGAGAATCACCCCTCCACTTT	CASSGLQGGESPLHF
TRBJ2-2	.	TRBV10-3	.	TGTGCCATCAGTGATGGTAGTAGTACCGGGGAGCTGTTTTTT	CAISDGSSTGELFF
TRBJ1-2	.	TRBV24-1	.	TGTGCCACCAGTGATTTTTTGGGAGCCCTCAACTATGGCTACACCTTC	CATSDFLGALNYGYTF
TRBJ1-6	.	TRBV19	.	TGTGCCAGTACCTGGGGGCTGAATTCACCCCTCCACTTT	CASTWGLNSPLHF
TRBJ2-1	.	TRBV13	.	TGTGCCACCTCCGATGAGCAGTTCTTC	CATSDEQFF
TRBJ2-1	.	TRBV9	.	TGTGCCAGCAGCCCTATGGGGGCTAGCGGTGTGTACAATGAGCAGTTCTTC	CASSPMGASGVYNEQFF
TRBJ2-5	TRBD2	TRBV4-1	.	TGCGCCAGCAGCCTCAGGACTAGCGGGCTCATTCCAAAAGAGACCCAGTACTTC	CASSLRTSGLIPKETQYF
TRBJ1-1	TRBD1	TRBV5-1	.	TGCGCCAGCAGCACGACAGGGGGATTGAACACTGAAGCTTTCTTT	CASSTTGGLNTEAFF
TRBJ2-1	TRBD1	TRBV27	many	TGTGCCAGCAGTTTATGGGGAAACACCGGGACAGGGGCTTACAATGAGCAGTTCTTC	CASSLWGNTGTGAYNEQFF
TRBJ2-1	.	TRBV29-1	.	TGCAGCGCTTCGGACTTACGTGAGCAGTTCTTC	CSASDLREQFF
TRBJ1-1	.	TRBV5-1	.	TGCGCCAGCAGCGCGTCGGGACAAAACACTGAAGCTTTCTTT	CASSASGQNTEAFF
TRBJ2-1	TRBD2	TRBV7-6	once	TGTGCCAGCAGCTATAGCGGGGGGTACAATGAGCAGTTCTTC	CASSYSGGYNEQFF
TRBJ1-1	TRBD1	TRBV19	few	TGTGCCAGTTCGGACAGGGAGAACACTGAAGCTTTCTTT	CASSDRENTEAFF
TRBJ1-1	TRBD1	TRBV19	once	TGTGCCAGTAGTACACAGGGGGACACTGAAGCTTTCTTT	CASSTQGDTEAFF
TRBJ1-1	TRBD1	TRBV7-3	.	TGTGCCAGCAGCCTTACAGGGGGGAACACTGAAGCTTTCTTT	CASSLTGGNTEAFF
TRBJ2-3	.	TRBV24-1	once	TGTGCCACACGGCCACCGGGGGATACGCAGTATTTT	CATRPPGDTQYF
TRBJ2-2	.	TRBV25-1	.	TGTGCCAGCAGAGACGGGAGTCACACCGGGGAGCTGTTTTTT	CASRDGSHTGELFF
TRBJ2-2	.	TRBV10-3	.	TGTGCCATCAGTTCATACACCGGGGAGCTGTTTTTT	CAISSYTGELFF
TRBJ2-7	TRBD1	TRBV11-3	once	TGTGCCAGCAGCTCGGACAGGGCAGGCGAGCAGTACTTC	CASSSDRAGEQYF
TRBJ1-2	.	TRBV20-1	.	TGCAGTGCTAGTGACAGGTCTGGCTACACCTTC	CSASDRSGYTF
TRBJ2-7	TRBD1	TRBV7-2	once	TGTGCCAGCAGTGGACAGGGCGGCTACGAGCAGTACTTC	CASSGQGGYEQYF
TRBJ1-1	.	TRBV2	.	TGTGGGAGCGCACGTGGGACTGAAGCTTTCTTT	CGSARGTEAFF
TRBJ2-3	TRBD2	TRBV19	.	TGTGCCAGTAGTTACCCGGGGGGAGCAGATACGCAGTATTTT	CASSYPGGADTQYF
TRBJ2-3	TRBD2	TRBV10-3	.	TGTGCCATCAGTGATGGCGGGGGGGCAGATACGCAGTATTTT	CAISDGGGADTQYF
TRBJ1-3	.	TRBV19	.	TGTGCCAGTACCCGTAACAGTCCTATTGGAAACACCATATATTTT	CASTRNSPIGNTIYF
TRBJ2-7	TRBD2	TRBV7-9	.	TGTGCCAGCAACGTGGCGGGAGGCGACGAGCAGTACTTC	CASNVAGGDEQYF
TRBJ2-5	TRBD1	TRBV10-3	.	TGTGCCATCAGTGAGGGGACAGCCTTCCAAGAGACCCAGTACTTC	CAISEGTAFQETQYF
TRBJ2-5	TRBD2	TRBV5-1	.	TGCGCCAGCAGCTTGGCCCCTAGCGGGAGTGGGGAGACCCAGTACTTC	CASSLAPSGSGETQYF
TRBJ2-1	TRBD2	TRBV5-6	.	TGTGCCAGCAGCTTGGCGGGACTAGCGGGAGGGTTCAATGAGCAGTTCTTC	CASSLAGLAGGFNEQFF
TRBJ1-1	.	TRBV16	.	TGTGCCAGCAGCCAAAGAGGTCAGATGAACACTGAAGCTTTCTTT	CASSQRGQMNTEAFF
TRBJ1-1	.	TRBV29-1	.	TGCAGCGTGCAGGGTTTAAGGAACACTGAAGCTTTCTTT	CSVQGLRNTEAFF
TRBJ1-2	TRBD1	TRBV19	.	TGTGCCAGTAGGGACAGGGAAAATGGCTACACCTTC	CASRDRENGYTF
TRBJ1-4	.	TRBV19	.	TGTGCCAGTAGCAACCGAGAGACACCAACTAATGAAAAACTGTTTTTT	CASSNRETPTNEKLFF
TRBJ2-7	.	TRBV7-2	.	TGTGCCAGCAGCTTCCAAGCGGCCCCTACCGAGCAGTACTTC	CASSFQAAPTEQYF
TRBJ1-2	.	TRBV14	.	TGTGCCAGCAGCCAAGAGGCAACTAACTATGGCTACACCTTC	CASSQEATNYGYTF
TRBJ2-5	.	TRBV5-4	.	TGTGCCAGCAGCTTAGTATTTCCGAACCTAAATAAAGAGACCCAGTACTTC	CASSLVFPNLNKETQYF
TRBJ2-1	TRBD1	TRBV5-1	.	TGCGCCAGCAGCCCGCCAGGGGGCTACAATGAGCAGTTCTTC	CASSPPGGYNEQFF
TRBJ2-5	TRBD2	TRBV6-5	.	TGTGCCAGCAGCCAAGGACTAGCCAAAGAGACCCAGTACTTC	CASSQGLAKETQYF
TRBJ2-3	.	TRBV9	.	TGTGCCAGCAGCGTATCCAGGCGGGACACAGATACGCAGTATTTT	CASSVSRRDTDTQYF
TRBJ2-1	.	TRBV19	.	TGTGCCAGTACGCCCGCGAGCGGATACAATGAGCAGTTCTTC	CASTPASGYNEQFF
TRBJ1-1	TRBD1	TRBV5-1	.	TGCGCCAGCAGCGAAAGGACAGGGATTGGGGAAGCTTTCTTT	CASSERTGIGEAFF
TRBJ1-2	.	TRBV4-1	.	TGCGCCAGCAGCCAAGAAGACAGGACAGCGAACTATGGCTACACCTTC	CASSQEDRTANYGYTF